This T cell receptor beta chain was identified during a study of a mutant IDH1 vaccine in newly diagnosed glioma. About the study: Patients received vaccination from 4-6 weeks after radiotherapy alone, or with temozolomide cycles. Study-wide results and caveats: The authors found pseudoprogression apparently unrelated to changes in top peripheral T cell clonotypes.

The CDR3 runs to 16 residues. Germline V gene sequence: CDR1 LNHNV, CDR2 YYDKDF (reference sequence). Deletions cut 0 bases from V and 4 bases from J, with 15 bases between. The protocol was immunoSEQ multiplex PCR, while the TCRdb copy is restricted to in-frame clones and leaves out a portion. The data show tens of thousands of clones, about 80% seen once. This clone was detected a few times. Antigen unknown. Time point denoted: week 47, end of study. The content of each vaccine dose was 300 ug of mutant IDH1 20-mer peptide, and topical imiquimod accompanied it. The rearrangement links TRBV15 to TRBJ1-2; TRBD1 is a possible D gene (6 bases). The receptor comes from a man between 18 and 29 years old with glioma. Some clones in this sample may be carry-over from other donors' samples. The source material was PBMCs, sampled from a glioma patient whose treatment included an IDH1 peptide vaccine. Written as DNA, the CDR3 is TGTGCCACCAGCAGAGATCTATCGGGGGGCGGCTATGGCTACACCTTC. Amino acid sequence: CATSRDLSGGGYGYTF.